A single TCR beta chain is shown here with its context. Allocation to cohorts depended on clinical history reported by the participants. The data derive from a study of blood T cell repertoires in COVID-19. This CDR3 is built from 15 residues. Trimming pared 2 bases from V and 2 bases from J, leaving 12 bases between. Germline V gene lookup returns CDR1 ENHRY and CDR2 SYGVKD. Original analysis: Estimates of nucleated cell counts were drawn from the amplification of reference gene primers. Sequencing used immunoSEQ multiplex PCR; TCRdb keeps in-frame clones, though not all of them. The DNA gave D and trimming, while V, J and clone size come from that table. The sample includes about 220,000 clones, 82% seen only once; the top ten take more than 3%.

Material: PBMCs or T cells enriched from blood (not recorded which). This rearrangement joins TRBV10-3 to TRBJ2-5; TRBD1 is a possible D gene (5 bases). The TCR was taken from a woman aged 55-70 years who had recovered from COVID-19. In nucleotides, the CDR3 is TGTGCCATCAGTGAGCCGGACAAGGGTCAAGAGACCCAGTACTTC. Residues: CAISEPDKGQETQYF.